This is a list of T cell receptor beta chains from one sample in a study of spatial heterogeneity in lung cancer. A single record per CDR3 protein comes from TCRdb applying MiXCR to the 5' RACE reads. The sample consists of about 82,000 distinct CDR3 sequences, roughly an eighth of them appearing once. The source material was PBMCs, sampled at surgery. The receptors originated from a male donor with early-stage non-small cell lung cancer. Both conserved end residues are part of each CDR3. Each record gives: J gene, V gene, CDR3 protein.

>TRBJ2-7|TRBV20-1
CSAREGLDVYEQYF
>TRBJ2-5|TRBV25-1
CASSGLAGEETQYF
>TRBJ2-5|TRBV5-1
CASFLYQETQYF
>TRBJ2-5|TRBV20-1
CSAKLAGLPQETQYF
>TRBJ2-5|TRBV6-5
CASSRPGALQETQYF
>TRBJ2-7|TRBV27
CASSLIGDSSYEQYF
>TRBJ1-3|TRBV9
CASSEGGLNGNTIYF
>TRBJ1-5|TRBV20-1
CSAFPPGEPQHF
>TRBJ1-1|TRBV7-9
CASSLGGGNTEAFF
>TRBJ1-2|TRBV30
CAWTRTSYGYTF
>TRBJ2-2|TRBV4-1
CASSLHLNTGELFF
>TRBJ1-1|TRBV24-1
CATSDLLSQGTMNTEAFF
>TRBJ2-5|TRBV29-1
CSVEGASGHQETQYF
>TRBJ2-2|TRBV6-4
CASSFEDSTGELFF
>TRBJ2-3|TRBV9
CASSGVVGSDTQYF
>TRBJ2-3|TRBV21-1
CASSTGPGLDTQYF
>TRBJ1-2|TRBV11-3
CQQHLDRGGGYTF
>TRBJ2-3|TRBV12-3/TRBV12-4
CASSFAATQDTQYF
>TRBJ2-1|TRBV7-2
CASSLAGGQDEQFF
>TRBJ2-6|TRBV27
CASSFSGPPGANVLTF
>TRBJ2-1|TRBV20-1
CSARPGGREQFF
>TRBJ2-2|TRBV7-9
CASSGQGATTGELFF
>TRBJ2-1|TRBV12-3/TRBV12-4
CASASALGGEQFF
>TRBJ1-4|TRBV6-5
CASSPLTGGGEKLFF
>TRBJ1-1|TRBV29-1
CSVERGDREYTEAFF
>TRBJ2-1|TRBV19
CASSVADYEQFF
>TRBJ1-1|TRBV6-1
CASSENRYTEAFF
>TRBJ2-1|TRBV5-5
CASSLEALSSYNEQFF
>TRBJ1-2|TRBV3-1
CASSQDPGLYGYTF
>TRBJ2-1|TRBV5-8
CASSLGVNEQFF
>TRBJ1-1|TRBV12-3/TRBV12-4
CASSPTGLANTEAFF
>TRBJ1-5|TRBV19
CASSKWRVRPSNQPQHF
>TRBJ1-2|TRBV5-6
CASSLAGREDYGYTF
>TRBJ2-3|TRBV5-4
CASSLLAGGPSAQYF
>TRBJ2-1|TRBV5-6
CASSLYSIGGYNEQFF
>TRBJ2-6|TRBV29-1
CSVVGPGANVLTF
>TRBJ1-4|TRBV7-2
CASSLGRRGLGATNEKLFF